The TCR beta chain described here comes from a study of blood T cells in healthy people across ages (dated by TCRdb to the mid-2010s). About the full investigation: In model experiments, template switching captured roughly one uniquely barcoded TCR beta cDNA molecule for every two T cells. To avoid experimental bias, donors of different ages were distributed randomly across sequencing lanes. To track age-related changes in TCR beta repertoire diversity, the study relied on deep sequencing normalized with unique cDNA molecular identifiers. Donors were grouped into four age groups: young (average approximately 15 years), middle-aged (under 40), aged (around 60) and long-lived (approximately 78). For two donors (one aged 18 to 29 and one aged 80 or older), the study analyzed two additional independent replicas of 1 million unique cDNA reads from the same blood draw. The research as a whole found: A strong correlation was found between observed TCR beta diversity and the percentage of naive T cells measured by flow cytometry. As age increased, observed TCR beta diversity per million T cells dropped in a roughly linear way, and a significant reduction was already evident by age 40. Since profiling was done on bulk unsorted PBMCs, naive and antigen-experienced compartments could not be conclusively compared. Estimates of total diversity based on one million sequenced T cells were regarded as lower bounds and as underestimates. The long-lived group showed more naive CD4+ T cells, fewer expanded clones and increased TCR diversity than the aged group, suggesting age selection. Because the CMV infection status of the donors was unknown, age-related changes in expanded clonotypes may potentially have been confounded.

The roughly 37 donors, aged about 6 to 95 years, were systemically healthy Caucasian individuals from Russia. Each donor gave around 9.8 milliliters of peripheral blood, collected into EDTA-treated Vacutainer tubes. Ficoll-Paque density-gradient centrifugation was used to isolate PBMCs, with at least 7 million per sample. Total RNA, at least 5 micrograms per sample, was extracted from PBMCs with Trizol reagent. Naive CD45RAhigh/CD27high T cell percentages were measured by flow cytometry on a PBMC aliquot from every donor. About this clonotype itself: What antigen it recognizes has not been identified. One end of the junction fails to match germline, which may point to a read error.

The library relied on 5' RACE. For sequencing, an Illumina HiSeq 2500 was employed. The second PCR ran for about 6 to 12 cycles and used a J-beta primer mix along with a sample-barcoded 5' primer. Each TCR beta cDNA molecule received a unique molecular identifier from a template-switch 5' adaptor carrying 12 random nucleotides. At least 3 million CDR3-containing paired-end reads were obtained from each sample. The Mint cDNA synthesis kit, primed by a TRBC-specific oligonucleotide, was used to synthesize first-strand cDNA from all RNA. Following uracil-DNA glycosylase treatment, all cDNA underwent a first 18-cycle PCR with the universal primers M1SS and BC2_uni_R. The paper's processing steps were these. For normalization, 1 million high-quality reads were randomly selected from each sample, with every read carrying a distinct molecular identifier. Reads sharing molecular identifiers were discarded rather than binned into consensus sequences. MiTCR, with a Q25 quality threshold and the strictest error-elimination algorithm, was used for CDR3 identification, clonotype clustering and error correction. A nonparametric unseen species model with Euler transformation was used to estimate a lower bound on total TCR beta diversity. TCRdb reprocessed the public reads (quality trimming at Q25 with fastp, clone calling with MiXCR) and kept in-frame beta chains. Each entry merges the rows of one CDR3 protein and shows their most common DNA and genes. Here the V and J calls rest on TCRdb's processing, not on the authors' analysis. This sample comprises hundreds of thousands of distinct CDR3 sequences, 21% of them detected only once. Roughly 3.6% of the sample rests with the top ten.

From its cysteine to its phenylalanine, the CDR3 spans 14 amino acids. The only DNA kept is the CDR3, 42 bases in frame from the first base. As encoded in the germline V gene (reference sequence), CDR1 is LGHDT while CDR2 is YNNKEL. This TCR was sampled from a man aged 65-85 years in good health. Input material: blood. The receptor chain draws on TRBV3-1 and TRBJ1-2, and the D gene may be TRBD1, 6 bases matching. The bases are TGTGCCAGCAGCCAAGATTGGGGACACAGGATGAGCGCCTTC. Its protein is CASSQDWGHRMSAF.